This TCR beta chain was sequenced for a study of Ad26.COV2.S vaccination and SARS-CoV-2 variants. The treatment: some 19 received Ad26.COV2.S at low or high dose, single or two shots; about 5 received placebo; per-sample allocation not given. At day 63 after the first vaccine or placebo injection, samples were drawn. Here immunoSEQ multiplex PCR was the method, and the copy in TCRdb shows in-frame clones only, minus some. Of about 280,000 clones listed, 87% were seen once; the top ten hold less than 3.5%. After removal of 5 bases from V and 3 bases from J, the junction contained 6 bases not matched to a gene. CDR3 size: 15 residues. Germline assignment: CDR1 SGHVS and CDR2 FNYEAQ.

The chain couples TRBV7-6 to TRBJ2-7; TRBD2 matches 11 bases. This TCR derives from a person aged 18-65 years who received the Ad26.COV2.S COVID-19 vaccine or a placebo. The specimen was peripheral blood, collected in a trial of Ad26.COV2.S vaccine versus placebo. The CDR3 DNA sequence: TGTGCCAGCAGCCCCCAGGGACTAGCGGACTACGAGCAGTACTTC. Translating gives CASSPQGLADYEQYF.